What follows are 9 T cell receptor beta chains derived from one specimen sequenced in a study of blood T cell repertoires in COVID-19. Sequencing used immunoSEQ multiplex PCR; TCRdb keeps in-frame clones, though not all of them. The repertoire holds some 40,000 clones, roughly 91% seen once, with around 4.6% in the top ten. The specimen sequenced was peripheral blood. Source of these receptors: a human donor in a cohort sampled during active COVID-19.

This chain uses TRBV9 with TRBJ2-1, with a possible D match to TRBD2 (7 bases). V was cut by 1 base and J by 6 bases, with 23 bases left in between. The germline CDR1 and CDR2 sequences are SGDLS and YYNGEE. This CDR3 is 18 amino acids long. This chain's CDR3 is CASSVWEGGREIPNEQFF. In DNA form, the CDR3 reads TGTGCCAGCAGCGTATGGGAAGGGGGGCGGGAGATCCCCAATGAGCAGTTCTTC.

The rearrangement joins TRBV7-9 to TRBJ2-1, with TRBD2 matching 7 bases. CDR3 length: 15 residues. The J segment lost 4 bases and the V segment lost 2 bases, leaving 5 bases of the junction unmatched. CDR1 and CDR2 from the germline V gene are SEHNR and FQNEAQ (reference sequence). CDR3 in amino acids: CASSLPQRGYNEQFF. The CDR3, as DNA: TGTGCCAGCAGCTTACCCCAGCGGGGTTACAATGAGCAGTTCTTC.

In this sample, this clone turned up a few times. The V and J genes are TRBV19 and TRBJ2-1; 11 nucleotides match TRBD2. Germline V CDR1 and CDR2: LNHDA, SQIVND (reference sequence). Trimming at V came to 5 bases and at J to 6 bases, leaving 3 bases not matched to a gene. This CDR3 contains 14 residues. As DNA, the CDR3 is TGTGCCAGTAGTCAGGGACTAGCGGTCAATGAGCAGTTCTTC. Protein: CASSQGLAVNEQFF.

The chain employs TRBV7-9 and TRBJ1-1; 10 bases line up with TRBD1. Per germline, CDR1 SEHNR and CDR2 FQNEAQ (reference sequence). With 4 bases clipped from V and 7 bases from J, the junction kept 9 bases outside the gene matches. This CDR3 comprises 15 residues. DNA of the CDR3: TGTGCCAGCAGCTCTGACAGGGGGCGAGGGGTTGAAGCTTTCTTT. It translates to CASSSDRGRGVEAFF.

The rearrangement joins TRBV5-4 to TRBJ1-1; tentatively, D is TRBD1 (6 bases). The germline CDR1 and CDR2 sequences are SGHNT and YYREEE (reference sequence). Trimming removed 4 bases from V and 3 bases from J, with 19 bases in between. This CDR3 has 16 residues. The CDR3 reads CASSLGGGRMHTEAFF. The CDR3 coding sequence is TGTGCCAGCAGCCTCGGCGGGGGGCGAATGCACACTGAAGCTTTCTTT.

V and J are TRBV19 and TRBJ1-2; D gene uncertain. The CDR3 length is 13 residues. V lost 7 bases and J lost 4, with 13 bases in between. From germline, CDR1 is LNHDA and CDR2 SQIVND (reference sequence). CDR3 sequence reads: CASNPGVGYGYTF. The CDR3 DNA reads TGTGCCAGTAATCCCGGGGTGGGCTATGGCTACACCTTC.

The J gene is TRBJ2-7, the V gene TRBV5-4; 11 nucleotides line up with TRBD2. Germline-derived CDR1 and CDR2 are SGHNT and YYREEE (reference sequence). J was trimmed by 2 bases and V by 4 bases; bases with no gene match: 8. The CDR3 has 16 residues. DNA for the CDR3: TGTGCCAGCAGCCCGGGACTAGCGGAGCTCCCCTACGAGCAGTACTTC. This codes for CASSPGLAELPYEQYF.

Written as DNA, the CDR3 is TGTGCCAGCTTAGAGGAGTATGGCTACACCTTC. Residues: CASLEEYGYTF. V and J are TRBV28 and TRBJ1-2, with D unresolved. The CDR3 totals 11 residues. V lost 8 bases to trimming and J lost 5 bases, with 9 bases between them. Germline CDR1 and CDR2: MDHEN and SYDVKM.

V and J are TRBV7-9 and TRBJ2-2; 14 bases are shared with TRBD2. Looked up from germline, CDR1 is SEHNR and CDR2 is FQNEAQ (reference sequence). This CDR3 is 19 amino acids long. The trim removed 5 bases at V and 3 bases at J, leaving 11 bases unmatched. For the CDR3, the DNA is TGTGCCAGCAGCCCTCGACTAGCGGGAGGGCTTTCCGACACCGGGGAGCTGTTTTTT. As protein: CASSPRLAGGLSDTGELFF.